This T cell receptor (beta chain) derives from a study of T cell responses to AZD1222 COVID-19 vaccine. Study-wide results and caveats: Spike-specific TCR breadth and depth rose after two AZD1222 doses. The repertoires were collected only after the peak T cell response. Only a handful of AZD1222 recipients, five to seven in all, had baseline seropositivity.

Clones were read by immunoSEQ multiplex PCR, and TCRdb kept only the in-frame ones, dropping some. The sample holds about 120,000 clones, about 90% seen once. With regard to this clone: Antigen: not known.

Sequencing used peripheral blood, obtained on day 0 of AZD1222 vaccination. This TCR came from an adult in good health.

The CDR3 protein is CASSPQGKYYGYTF. The CDR3 coding sequence is TGTGCCAGTAGTCCACAGGGGAAGTACTATGGCTACACCTTC. V is TRBV19 and J is TRBJ1-2, with 7 positions matching TRBD1. This CDR3 is built from 14 residues. V dropped 5 bases and J dropped 3; count of bases not matched to a gene: 6. CDR1 LNHDA and CDR2 SQIVND come from the germline V gene (reference sequence).